Listed below are T cell receptor beta chains from one sample, sequenced in a study of molecular identifiers for immune sequencing clone quantification. Each CDR3 protein gets one entry after TCRdb re-called the PCR reads with MiXCR. The sample yields about 97,000 distinct CDR3 sequences, 20% to 25% seen once. Sequencing input: naive CD8+ T cells from blood, with Jurkat cell RNA spiked in. The source is a human donor in good health. Some libraries in this study had Jurkat cell RNA spiked in. CDR3s include the opening cysteine and the closing phenylalanine or tryptophan. A clone size is listed for some rows: how often the clone was seen (once, few, many), or a class if it is expanded.

TRBV5-6	many	16	TRBJ2-1	CASSLDRVVSYNEQFF
TRBV6-5	many	13	TRBJ2-7	CASSYKEAYEQYF
TRBV12-3/TRBV12-4	many	14	TRBJ2-3	CASKSSGTIDTQYF
TRBV5-1	many	14	TRBJ2-1	CASSLGAGLDEQFF
TRBV4-1	many	19	TRBJ2-6	CASSQESRLSLSGANVLTF
TRBV4-1	-	15	TRBJ1-5	CAGSQLGGGGQPQHF
TRBV28	few	13	TRBJ2-5	CASSYSFQETQYF
TRBV27	many	15	TRBJ2-7	CASSLGTSYRYEQYF
TRBV2	many	19	TRBJ2-1	CASSDPSDYGGPPYNEQFF
TRBV28	-	16	TRBJ2-3	CASSPGASGSTDTQYF
TRBV29-1	few	12	TRBJ2-7	CSVEGSSYEQYF
TRBV11-2	few	16	TRBJ2-7	CASSLDFQAATYEQYF
TRBV3-1	-	15	TRBJ2-7	CASSLSRSLPYEQYF
TRBV27	many	12	TRBJ2-5	CASSDNQETQYF
TRBV2	few	14	TRBJ1-3	CASSGMSSGNTIYF
TRBV6-5	few	14	TRBJ2-7	CATLSGLPKDEQYF
TRBV27	many	14	TRBJ2-7	CASRNLEGTYEQYF
TRBV3-1	few	14	TRBJ2-7	CASSSRDSTYEQYF
TRBV20-1	many	15	TRBJ2-7	CSARPPTSGIHEQYF
TRBV27	few	13	TRBJ1-1	CASSLGQGAEAFF
TRBV4-1	many	13	TRBJ2-3	CASSQDLPDTQYF
TRBV5-4	many	14	TRBJ2-1	CASSRGQGYNEQFF
TRBV7-9	many	14	TRBJ2-7	CASSSDRSSYEQYF
TRBV4-3	many	14	TRBJ2-7	CASSQDRVRHEQYF
TRBV27	few	15	TRBJ2-7	CASSLAGIPSYEQYF
TRBV4-3	many	16	TRBJ1-3	CASSQERYYSGNTIYF
TRBV30	-	13	TRBJ1-1	CAWGADRDSEAFF
TRBV19	few	13	TRBJ1-5	CATLGQPNQPQHF
TRBV4-3	few	17	TRBJ2-4	CASSQERGGTAKNIQYF
TRBV27	-	13	TRBJ2-2	CASSFQATGELFF
TRBV6-2/TRBV6-3	-	16	TRBJ2-2	CASSYSVRGLPGELFF
TRBV28	many	15	TRBJ2-7	CASSFRGHSSYEQYF
TRBV14	-	17	TRBJ2-6	CASSLKDTPPGANVQTF
TRBV19	many	11	TRBJ1-1	CASSIVSEAFF
TRBV27	few	14	TRBJ2-2	CASSERGNTGELFF
TRBV7-9	-	15	TRBJ2-1	CASSSGLADHNEQFF
TRBV11-2	-	12	TRBJ1-1	CASSLIVTEAFF
TRBV15	many	15	TRBJ1-1	CATSRVSGITTEAFF
TRBV9	-	15	TRBJ2-1	CASSAPGLAGDEQFF
TRBV12-3/TRBV12-4	many	14	TRBJ2-5	CASSLDGRQETQYF
TRBV28	-	14	TRBJ2-3	CASSSWTSTDAQCF
TRBV20-1	many	17	TRBJ1-2	CSARDIARTVPSYGYTF
TRBV11-2	-	14	TRBJ1-5	CTSSLGGDYQPQHF
TRBV28	few	14	TRBJ2-1	CASSFWQSYNEQFF
TRBV11-2	few	14	TRBJ2-7	CASSFFDPPYEQYF
TRBV5-1	many	15	TRBJ2-3	CASSLAGEWTDTQYF